This entry lists 9 T cell receptor beta chains sequenced from one sample in a study of shared clonotypes between healthy human individuals. The method was immunoSEQ multiplex PCR; TCRdb's version includes in-frame clones alone and lacks a portion of them. Counted here are about 1.1 million clones, 78% occurring once; the ten biggest clones make up around 0.6%. Sequencing was performed on memory CD4+ T cells from PBMCs. Specified subset: CD45RA-negative fraction. These receptors originate from a man aged 18 to 35 in good health. Some clones in this sample may be carry-over from other donors' samples.

Regarding this clone: This may be a read error, as it is one base from a much larger clone. The sample holds other DNA sequences that translate to the same CDR3. The V gene is TRBV19, the J gene TRBJ1-5, with a possible D match to TRBD1 (5 bases). V was trimmed by 4 bases and J by 4 bases, leaving 5 bases between them. The CDR3 consists of 12 residues. The germline V gene has CDR1 LNHDA and CDR2 SQIVND (reference sequence). The CDR3 sequence is CASSTGNQPQHF. In DNA, the CDR3 is TGTGCCAGTAGTACAGGGAATCAGCCCCAGCATTTT.

The rearrangement uses TRBV18 and TRBJ2-1, with D tentatively TRBD1 (5 bases). There are 13 residues in the CDR3. Per the germline V gene, CDR1 is KGHSH and CDR2 is LQKENI. V dropped 2 bases and J dropped 6 bases, with 8 bases sitting between them. The CDR3 DNA follows: TGTGCCAGCTCACCATTAGGGGTCAATGAGCAGTTCTTC. Its protein is CASSPLGVNEQFF. The whole variable domain, remainder taken from reference TRBV18 and TRBJ2-1, is NAGVMQNPRHLVRRRGQEARLRCSPMKGHSHVYWYRQLPEEGLKFMVYLQKENIIDESGMPKERFSAEFPKEGPSILRIQQVVRGDSAAYFCASSPLGVNEQFFGPGTRLTVL.

The chain recombines TRBV7-2 with TRBJ2-7; D is unclear. Looked up from germline, CDR1 is SGHTA and CDR2 is FQGNSA. The CDR3 sequence is 13 residues long. Trimming pared 2 bases from V and 2 bases from J, leaving 7 bases between. In DNA form, the CDR3 reads TGTGCCAGCAGCTTACGGACCACCTACGAGCAGTACTTC. It encodes CASSLRTTYEQYF.

This clone came up a few times. This chain links TRBV28 with TRBJ2-5; D is perhaps TRBD2 (6 bases). V was cut by 3 bases and J by 4 bases, with 12 bases left in between. Germline lookup yields CDR1 MDHEN and CDR2 SYDVKM. The CDR3 covers 14 residues. In DNA, the CDR3 is TGTGCCAGCAGTTTGGAGGGGCTTGGAGAGACCCAGTACTTC. It codes for CASSLEGLGETQYF.

The rearrangement links TRBV5-1 to TRBJ2-3; 9 bases are shared with TRBD1. Unmatched junction bases numbered 13, after V lost 7 bases and J lost 7 bases. The germline V gene encodes CDR1 SGHRS and CDR2 YFSETQ. CDR3 length equals 15 residues. CDR3 coding DNA: TGCGCCAGCGGAATTGGGGACAGGGCCCCTAATACGCAGTATTTT. Translated, it gives CASGIGDRAPNTQYF.

The CDR3 sequence is CASSLDGSAGELFF. The CDR3 region has the DNA TGTGCCAGCAGCTTAGACGGGAGCGCCGGGGAGCTGTTTTTT. The V gene is TRBV7-7, the J gene TRBJ2-2, with a tentative D call TRBD2 (6 bases). Trimming shortened V by 1 base and J by 6 bases, and 9 bases separated the two germline ends. Germline CDR1 SSHAT, CDR2 FNYEAQ (reference sequence). CDR3 length equals 14 residues.

With regard to this clone: A read error is possible here, since a much larger clone lies one base away. The sample carries other DNA sequences with the same CDR3. The J gene is TRBJ2-5, the V gene TRBV5-1, with D possibly TRBD1 on 6 matching bases. Per germline, CDR1 SGHRS and CDR2 YFSETQ. The CDR3 runs to 16 residues. V was clipped by 0 bases and J by 0 bases, with 12 bases between them. This chain's CDR3 is CASSLAQGNDQETQYF. In DNA form, the CDR3 reads TGCGCCAGCAGCTTGGCCCAGGGGAATGACCAAGAGACCCAGTACTTC. The variable domain in full, completed from reference TRBV5-1 and TRBJ2-5, reads KAGVTQTPRYLIKTRGQQVTLSCSPISGHRSVSWYQQTPGQGLQFLFEYFSETQRNKGNFPGRFSGRQFSNSRSEMNVSTLELGDSALYLCASSLAQGNDQETQYFGPGTRLLVL.

The chain couples TRBV6-6 to TRBJ1-1; D is undetermined. The CDR3 spans 12 residues. V was trimmed by 4 bases and J by 1 base, leaving 4 bases between them. The germline V gene has CDR1 MNHNY and CDR2 SVGAGI (reference sequence). The CDR3 spells CASSSGNTEAFF. The CDR3, as DNA: TGTGCCAGCAGTTCAGGGAACACTGAAGCTTTCTTT.

The rearrangement uses TRBV4-2 and TRBJ2-2; D is perhaps TRBD1 (6 bases). The CDR3 covers 18 residues. Germline values: CDR1 LGHNA, CDR2 YNFKEQ. Trimming removed 1 base from V and 4 bases from J, with 19 bases in between. CDR3 sequence: CASSQGSLGDTSTGELFF. CDR3 DNA sequence: TGTGCCAGCAGCCAAGGGTCCTTGGGGGACACTTCCACCGGGGAGCTGTTTTTT.